The 3 T cell receptor beta chains presented below share a single source sample, sequenced in a study of cytomegalovirus exposure and HLA in healthy donors. The PCR used 60 Vbeta and 13 Jbeta primers. Profiled with immunoSEQ multiplex PCR; TCRdb holds only in-frame clones, not every one. The sample includes about 120,000 clones, around 68% of them seen just once. The sample taken for sequencing was PBMCs. Source of these receptors: a woman aged 35 to 49 in good health and CMV-seropositive.

In this sample, this clone turned up a few times. The J gene is TRBJ1-2, the V gene TRBV7-9; D is perhaps TRBD1 (6 bases). V dropped 1 base and J dropped 8 bases, with 14 bases sitting between them. CDR1 and CDR2 (germline): SEHNR, FQNEAQ (reference sequence). The CDR3 spans 14 residues. The CDR3 nucleotides read TGTGCCAGCAGCTTAGGCCAGGGGACGGAGGGCTACACCTTC. Protein sequence: CASSLGQGTEGYTF.

The chain has TRBV19 and TRBJ2-1, with 8 bases that match TRBD2. Per the germline V gene, CDR1 is LNHDA and CDR2 is SQIVND (reference sequence). Trimming took 1 base from V and 2 from J; bases not matched to a gene: 7. The CDR3 spans 17 residues. The CDR3 sequence: CASSIASASGPYNEQFF. CDR3 nucleotide sequence: TGTGCCAGTAGTATAGCCAGCGCTAGCGGGCCCTACAATGAGCAGTTCTTC.

CDR3 sequence: CASSEPRTGGNTGELFF. CDR3 nucleotides: TGCGCCAGCAGTGAGCCCCGGACAGGGGGGAACACCGGGGAGCTGTTTTTT. J is TRBJ2-2 and V is TRBV10-1, with 10 bases aligning to TRBD1. J gave up 1 base and V 2 bases, and 4 bases lay outside the gene matches. CDR1 and CDR2 from the germline V gene are WNHNN and SYGVQD (reference sequence). The CDR3 length is 17 residues.